A selection of T cell receptor beta chains follows, all from one sample in a study of blood T cell repertoires in COVID-19. Measured with immunoSEQ multiplex PCR; TCRdb has only the in-frame clones, and not every one. This table has under 50,000 clones, roughly 75% appearing once. Specimen: peripheral blood. Source of these receptors: an elderly man with active or convalescent COVID-19. The conserved cysteine and the conserved F or W are not part of the CDR3 here. Each record gives: J gene, V gene, clone size, CDR3 protein. Size values are once, few and many counts, or a class for expanded clones, and some rows have none.

TRBJ1-2	TRBV14	NA	ASSPLGGAYGYT
TRBJ2-5	TRBV24-1	NA	ATSGTSGLQETQY
TRBJ1-1	TRBV3-1/TRBV3-2	few	ASSPFRTVSNTEAF
TRBJ2-7	TRBV4-1	NA	ASSQEGLAGYEQY
TRBJ2-2	TRBV7-6	NA	ASSLANREVTGELF
TRBJ1-5	TRBV7-2	NA	ASSLWGGSNQPQH
TRBJ1-1	TRBV28	once	ASSLTGGGPGRTEAF
TRBJ2-3	TRBV5-1	NA	ASSPTSGSTDTQY
TRBJ2-2	TRBV18	NA	ASSPTSGTIGGELF
TRBJ2-7	TRBV30	NA	AWSDGYRGLLYEQY
TRBJ2-7	TRBV5-4	medium-sized	ASSSMTGSAYEQY
TRBJ2-1	TRBV9	NA	ASRPGLAGGEQF
TRBJ1-2	TRBV28	NA	ASSSSDYGYT
TRBJ1-5	TRBV10-1	NA	ASSEGPRGQGNSNQPQH
TRBJ2-1	TRBV7-6	NA	ASSPKGVLASHNEQF
TRBJ2-7	TRBV11-2	NA	ASRIGGGTYEQY
TRBJ1-2	TRBV5-4	NA	ASSSGQGRIDGYT
TRBJ2-1	TRBV7-6	NA	ASSPRTGNNEQF
TRBJ2-1	TRBV6-5	NA	ASSLGQISYNEQF
TRBJ2-7	TRBV7-3	NA	ASSLYLGDEQY
TRBJ2-3	TRBV2	NA	ASILGQGTDTQY
TRBJ2-1	TRBV6-4	once	ASSDDGDNEQF
TRBJ2-7	TRBV5-1	NA	ASSWDTGSYEQY
TRBJ1-3	TRBV30	NA	AWSVLAGNTIY
TRBJ1-2	TRBV18	NA	ASSPDTGVGYT
TRBJ1-5	TRBV28	NA	ASSFAANRYSNQPQH
TRBJ2-4	TRBV19	NA	ASSPILGQGINIQY
TRBJ2-1	TRBV4-3	NA	ASSQYRGNEQF
TRBJ1-3	TRBV4-3	NA	ASSQDGGAGGNTIY
TRBJ2-1	TRBV9	NA	ASSVSGSSYNEQF
TRBJ1-1	TRBV5-1	NA	ASSLRQGSVYGTEAF
TRBJ2-7	TRBV6-5	NA	ASTRGPISYEQY
TRBJ2-3	TRBV7-2	once	ASSRRLAGGPSDTQY
TRBJ2-1	TRBV5-6	NA	ASSVGRAYNEQF
TRBJ1-6	TRBV6-6	NA	ASSWTPIDNSPLH
TRBJ1-1	TRBV18	NA	ASSPSAGTGAEAF
TRBJ1-3	TRBV4-1	NA	ASSQGRFSSGNTIY
TRBJ2-3	TRBV20-1	NA	SASWAGEKTVYTDTQY
TRBJ1-3	TRBV19	NA	ASSMETAGNTIY
TRBJ2-7	TRBV27	NA	ASRGTSGGFNYEQY
TRBJ2-4	TRBV11-2	NA	ASSLIQGAGNIQY